This T cell receptor beta chain was identified during a study of blood T cell repertoires in COVID-19. Study-level information: The samples span acute and convalescent COVID-19 from the United States, Italy and Spain.

Germline assignment: CDR1 KGHDR and CDR2 SFDVKD. Germline trimming cut 4 bases from V and 3 bases from J; bases unmatched to any gene: 4. The CDR3 runs 15 residues. Per the original methods: Estimated nucleated cell counts came from reference gene primer amplification. Profiled with immunoSEQ multiplex PCR; TCRdb holds only in-frame clones, not every one. V, J and clone size are taken as reported in that table, and D and trimming were inferred from the DNA itself. The sample yields about 110,000 clones, approximately 79% seen once. The specimen sequenced was peripheral blood. The receptor was derived from an elderly woman with active or convalescent COVID-19. The V gene is TRBV24-1, the J gene TRBJ2-7, with 11 bases fitting TRBD2. CDR3 nucleotide sequence: TGTGCCACCAGTGACCCGACTAGCGGGAACTACGAGCAGTACTTC. Translation gives CATSDPTSGNYEQYF.